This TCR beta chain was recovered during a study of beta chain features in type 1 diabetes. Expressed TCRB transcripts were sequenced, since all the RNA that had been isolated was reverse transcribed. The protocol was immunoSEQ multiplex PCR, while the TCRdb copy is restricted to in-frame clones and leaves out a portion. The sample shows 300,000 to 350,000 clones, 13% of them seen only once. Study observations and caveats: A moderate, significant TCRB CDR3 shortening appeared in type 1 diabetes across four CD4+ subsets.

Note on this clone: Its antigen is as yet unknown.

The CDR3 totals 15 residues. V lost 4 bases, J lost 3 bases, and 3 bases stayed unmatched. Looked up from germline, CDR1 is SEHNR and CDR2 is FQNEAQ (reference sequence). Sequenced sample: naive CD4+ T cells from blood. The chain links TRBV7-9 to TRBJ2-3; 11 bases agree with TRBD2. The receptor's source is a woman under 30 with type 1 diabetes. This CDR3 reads CASSWRTSGTDTQYF. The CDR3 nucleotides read TGTGCCAGCAGCTGGCGGACTAGCGGGACAGATACGCAGTATTTT.